This is a list of T cell receptor beta chains from one sample in a study of shared clonotypes between healthy human individuals. TCRdb keeps only in-frame clones here, not all; method: immunoSEQ multiplex PCR. The profile covers roughly 320,000 clones, with about nine tenths appearing a single time and roughly 15% taken by the ten largest. Sequencing was carried out using memory CD8+ T cells sorted from blood. The receptors here all came from a man aged 18 to 29 in good health. Both conserved end residues are part of each CDR3. Fields, in order: J gene, clone size, V gene, D gene, CDR3 protein. D genes are given only for firm matches. Some rows mark clone size as missing; the rest say once, few, many or name a class of expanded clone.

J gene: TRBJ2-3
clone size: NA
V gene: TRBV2
D gene: TRBD2
CDR3 protein: CASTGLAGVSSTDTQYF

J gene: TRBJ2-7
clone size: NA
V gene: TRBV7-2
D gene: TRBD1
CDR3 protein: CASSPGGTGVYEQYF

J gene: TRBJ2-7
clone size: once
V gene: TRBV10-3
D gene: NA
CDR3 protein: CAISESPASGEQYF

J gene: TRBJ1-1
clone size: NA
V gene: TRBV18
D gene: TRBD1
CDR3 protein: CASSARQGEGTEAFF

J gene: TRBJ2-6
clone size: NA
V gene: TRBV2
D gene: NA
CDR3 protein: CASSGPRYSGANVLTF

J gene: TRBJ2-5
clone size: NA
V gene: TRBV9
D gene: TRBD2
CDR3 protein: CASSVGSREGYQETQYF

J gene: TRBJ2-2
clone size: NA
V gene: TRBV10-3
D gene: NA
CDR3 protein: CAISEHADTGELFF

J gene: TRBJ1-3
clone size: NA
V gene: TRBV14
D gene: NA
CDR3 protein: CASSQLQSSSGNTIYF

J gene: TRBJ1-6
clone size: NA
V gene: TRBV6-4
D gene: NA
CDR3 protein: CASSDSTDNSPLHF

J gene: TRBJ2-1
clone size: NA
V gene: TRBV4-1
D gene: TRBD2
CDR3 protein: CASSVGLAGGQFF

J gene: TRBJ2-3
clone size: NA
V gene: TRBV27
D gene: TRBD2
CDR3 protein: CASSLSGGAADTQYF

J gene: TRBJ2-5
clone size: NA
V gene: TRBV6-1
D gene: NA
CDR3 protein: CASSENPTGQETQYF

J gene: TRBJ2-3
clone size: NA
V gene: TRBV19
D gene: NA
CDR3 protein: CASNSYEGASTDTQYF

J gene: TRBJ1-3
clone size: NA
V gene: TRBV9
D gene: NA
CDR3 protein: CASSDLTGTGNTIYF

J gene: TRBJ1-1
clone size: NA
V gene: TRBV4-1
D gene: NA
CDR3 protein: CASSQSPTGNTEAFF

J gene: TRBJ1-6
clone size: NA
V gene: TRBV2
D gene: NA
CDR3 protein: CASIKLGGLKRSPLHF

J gene: TRBJ2-7
clone size: NA
V gene: TRBV28
D gene: NA
CDR3 protein: CASRLRGSYEQYF

J gene: TRBJ2-1
clone size: NA
V gene: TRBV9
D gene: NA
CDR3 protein: CASSVGAGSSYNEQFF

J gene: TRBJ2-5
clone size: NA
V gene: TRBV27
D gene: NA
CDR3 protein: CASSLSGHQETQYF

J gene: TRBJ1-5
clone size: few
V gene: TRBV18
D gene: TRBD1
CDR3 protein: CASSKEGQSSNQPQHF

J gene: TRBJ2-1
clone size: NA
V gene: TRBV7-9
D gene: NA
CDR3 protein: CASSLGSVAAYNEQFF

J gene: TRBJ2-7
clone size: few
V gene: TRBV6-1
D gene: NA
CDR3 protein: CASSEFPAPYEQYF

J gene: TRBJ1-2
clone size: once
V gene: TRBV5-1
D gene: NA
CDR3 protein: CASSPTNAAYGYTF

J gene: TRBJ1-6
clone size: NA
V gene: TRBV27
D gene: NA
CDR3 protein: CASSSLGGSYNSPLHF

J gene: TRBJ2-7
clone size: NA
V gene: TRBV6-1
D gene: TRBD1
CDR3 protein: CASSFGAGGEQYF

J gene: TRBJ2-1
clone size: NA
V gene: TRBV5-6
D gene: TRBD2
CDR3 protein: CASSSTSFEQFF

J gene: TRBJ2-7
clone size: NA
V gene: TRBV5-1
D gene: NA
CDR3 protein: CASSLNSVSGYEQYF

J gene: TRBJ2-3
clone size: few
V gene: TRBV28
D gene: TRBD2
CDR3 protein: CASSLRTSGGTSTDTQYF

J gene: TRBJ2-2
clone size: NA
V gene: TRBV10-1
D gene: NA
CDR3 protein: CASSESGGTGELFF

J gene: TRBJ1-2
clone size: NA
V gene: TRBV5-6
D gene: TRBD1
CDR3 protein: CASSPGQGTYGYTF

J gene: TRBJ1-5
clone size: NA
V gene: TRBV27
D gene: NA
CDR3 protein: CASSPRGQSNQPQHF

J gene: TRBJ2-7
clone size: NA
V gene: TRBV4-1
D gene: NA
CDR3 protein: CASSPGGAGSTYEQYF

J gene: TRBJ1-5
clone size: NA
V gene: TRBV7-9
D gene: NA
CDR3 protein: CASSLAKQPQHF